This is a list of T cell receptor beta chains from one sample in a study of regulatory T cells in long-lasting Graves disease. TCRdb re-called the multiplex PCR reads through MiXCR, storing one row per CDR3 protein. The table records approximately 300,000 distinct CDR3 sequences, 15% to 20% of them present only once. Sequenced here: peripheral blood mononuclear cells (PBMCs), sampled at new diagnosis, from a patient treated with antithyroid drugs. The receptors come from a female donor with Graves disease. CDR3s include the opening cysteine and the closing phenylalanine or tryptophan. D genes are given only for firm matches. A clone size is listed for some rows: how often the clone was seen (once, few, many), or a class if it is expanded.

CDR3aa: CASGPGQGRNQPQHF
CDR3nt: TGTGCTAGTGGTCCCGGACAGGGTCGCAATCAGCCCCAGCATTTT
j_gene: TRBJ1-5
abundance: many
v_gene: TRBV12-5
d_gene: TRBD1

CDR3aa: CASSDSGASTDTQYF
CDR3nt: TGTGCCAGCTCTGACAGCGGGGCTAGCACAGATACGCAGTATTTT
j_gene: TRBJ2-3
abundance: many
v_gene: TRBV2
d_gene: TRBD2

CDR3aa: CASSGRLAGSTHEQYF
CDR3nt: TGCGCCAGCAGCGGGAGACTAGCGGGTTCGACCCACGAGCAGTACTTC
j_gene: TRBJ2-7
abundance: NA
v_gene: TRBV5-1
d_gene: TRBD2

CDR3aa: CSARELAGDETQYF
CDR3nt: TGCAGTGCTAGAGAACTAGCGGGAGATGAGACCCAGTACTTC
j_gene: TRBJ2-5
abundance: NA
v_gene: TRBV20-1
d_gene: TRBD2

CDR3aa: CASSLVGQGSEKLFF
CDR3nt: TGTGCCAGCAGCTTAGTTGGACAGGGGAGTGAAAAACTGTTTTTT
j_gene: TRBJ1-4
abundance: NA
v_gene: TRBV7-2
d_gene: TRBD1

CDR3aa: CAWSVAGGPDEQYF
CDR3nt: TGTGCCTGGAGTGTTGCTGGGGGCCCAGACGAGCAGTACTTC
j_gene: TRBJ2-7
abundance: many
v_gene: TRBV30
d_gene: NA

CDR3aa: CASSLMGGGLQSTDTQYF
CDR3nt: TGTGCCAGCAGTTTAATGGGGGGAGGCCTCCAGAGCACAGATACGCAGTATTTT
j_gene: TRBJ2-3
abundance: many
v_gene: TRBV12-3/TRBV12-4
d_gene: NA

CDR3aa: CASSFRTSGQETQYF
CDR3nt: TGTGCCAGCAGTTTCAGGACTAGCGGCCAAGAGACCCAGTACTTC
j_gene: TRBJ2-5
abundance: NA
v_gene: TRBV27
d_gene: TRBD2

CDR3aa: CASSPQPGQPWNTEAFF
CDR3nt: TGTGCCAGCAGTCCGCAACCGGGACAGCCATGGAACACTGAAGCTTTCTTT
j_gene: TRBJ1-1
abundance: many
v_gene: TRBV28
d_gene: TRBD1

CDR3aa: CASSPLTRPSTDTQYF
CDR3nt: TGTGCCAGCAGCCCTCTAACCCGCCCGAGCACAGATACGCAGTATTTT
j_gene: TRBJ2-3
abundance: many
v_gene: TRBV12-3/TRBV12-4
d_gene: NA

CDR3aa: CASSPVGPISNQPQHF
CDR3nt: TGTGCCAGCTCACCAGTGGGACCTATTAGCAATCAGCCCCAGCATTTT
j_gene: TRBJ1-5
abundance: many
v_gene: TRBV18
d_gene: NA

CDR3aa: CASSRGLGLYEQYF
CDR3nt: TGTGCCAGCAGCAGGGGACTAGGATTGTACGAGCAGTACTTC
j_gene: TRBJ2-7
abundance: few
v_gene: TRBV12-3/TRBV12-4
d_gene: TRBD2

CDR3aa: CASLADDYSNQPQHF
CDR3nt: TGTGCTAGTCTGGCAGATGATTATAGCAATCAGCCCCAGCATTTT
j_gene: TRBJ1-5
abundance: many
v_gene: TRBV12-5
d_gene: NA

CDR3aa: CASSQRGVGLVQETQYF
CDR3nt: TGTGCCAGCAGCCAAAGAGGAGTCGGACTAGTCCAAGAGACCCAGTACTTC
j_gene: TRBJ2-5
abundance: many
v_gene: TRBV3-1
d_gene: TRBD2

CDR3aa: CASTTLPTGGADYGYTF
CDR3nt: TGTGCCAGCACTACCCTCCCGACAGGGGGCGCTGACTATGGCTACACCTTC
j_gene: TRBJ1-2
abundance: many
v_gene: TRBV11-2
d_gene: TRBD1

CDR3aa: CASSEQGFWGYTF
CDR3nt: TGTGCCAGCAGTGAACAGGGTTTCTGGGGCTACACCTTC
j_gene: TRBJ1-2
abundance: NA
v_gene: TRBV27
d_gene: NA

CDR3aa: CASSLVGGSSYEQFF
CDR3nt: TGTGCCAGCAGTTTAGTGGGGGGCAGCTCCTACGAGCAGTTCTTC
j_gene: TRBJ2-1
abundance: NA
v_gene: TRBV12-3/TRBV12-4
d_gene: NA

CDR3aa: CASSLAGGGLNTEAFF
CDR3nt: TGCGCCAGCAGCTTGGCGGGAGGGGGATTGAACACTGAAGCTTTCTTT
j_gene: TRBJ1-1
abundance: many
v_gene: TRBV5-1
d_gene: NA

CDR3aa: CASDPRTGSEKLFF
CDR3nt: TGTGCCAGCGACCCCAGGACAGGGAGTGAAAAACTGTTTTTT
j_gene: TRBJ1-4
abundance: NA
v_gene: TRBV7-2
d_gene: TRBD1

CDR3aa: CASSPRLDDEQFF
CDR3nt: TGCGCCAGCAGCCCTCGGCTGGACGATGAGCAGTTCTTC
j_gene: TRBJ2-1
abundance: many
v_gene: TRBV5-1
d_gene: NA

CDR3aa: CASKDGRDTQYF
CDR3nt: TGTGCCAGCAAGGACGGGAGGGATACGCAGTATTTT
j_gene: TRBJ2-3
abundance: many
v_gene: TRBV3-1
d_gene: TRBD2

CDR3aa: CASKTQSYEQYF
CDR3nt: TGTGCCAGCAAAACGCAATCCTACGAGCAGTACTTC
j_gene: TRBJ2-7
abundance: many
v_gene: TRBV27
d_gene: NA

CDR3aa: CSAPGTGVKNNEKLFF
CDR3nt: TGCAGTGCCCCCGGGACAGGGGTAAAAAATAATGAAAAACTGTTTTTT
j_gene: TRBJ1-4
abundance: few
v_gene: TRBV20-1
d_gene: TRBD1

CDR3aa: CASSFLPLTSGKFGTQYF
CDR3nt: TGTGCCAGCAGCTTCCTCCCCCTGACTAGCGGGAAGTTCGGTACGCAGTATTTT
j_gene: TRBJ2-3
abundance: many
v_gene: TRBV9
d_gene: TRBD2

CDR3aa: CASSAFGGSETQYF
CDR3nt: TGTGCCAGCAGCGCCTTTGGGGGTTCAGAGACCCAGTACTTC
j_gene: TRBJ2-5
abundance: once
v_gene: TRBV7-2
d_gene: NA

CDR3aa: CASSYSVGGLPDTQYF
CDR3nt: TGTGCCAGCAGTTACTCGGTGGGGGGACTCCCAGATACGCAGTATTTT
j_gene: TRBJ2-3
abundance: many
v_gene: TRBV6-6
d_gene: NA

CDR3aa: CASSSSIGKVGTQYF
CDR3nt: TGTGCCAGCTCATCCTCCATAGGGAAGGTGGGGACCCAGTACTTC
j_gene: TRBJ2-5
abundance: many
v_gene: TRBV18
d_gene: NA

CDR3aa: CASSHSGQGEGYNEQFF
CDR3nt: TGTGCCAGCAGCCACTCAGGTCAGGGCGAAGGATACAATGAGCAGTTCTTC
j_gene: TRBJ2-1
abundance: NA
v_gene: TRBV9
d_gene: NA

CDR3aa: CASSPLTATRLDTQYF
CDR3nt: TGTGCCAGCTCACCACTAACCGCAACCCGGCTAGATACGCAGTATTTT
j_gene: TRBJ2-3
abundance: many
v_gene: TRBV18
d_gene: NA

CDR3aa: CSAKDRRSYNEQFF
CDR3nt: TGCAGTGCAAAAGACAGAAGGTCCTACAATGAGCAGTTCTTC
j_gene: TRBJ2-1
abundance: NA
v_gene: TRBV20-1
d_gene: NA